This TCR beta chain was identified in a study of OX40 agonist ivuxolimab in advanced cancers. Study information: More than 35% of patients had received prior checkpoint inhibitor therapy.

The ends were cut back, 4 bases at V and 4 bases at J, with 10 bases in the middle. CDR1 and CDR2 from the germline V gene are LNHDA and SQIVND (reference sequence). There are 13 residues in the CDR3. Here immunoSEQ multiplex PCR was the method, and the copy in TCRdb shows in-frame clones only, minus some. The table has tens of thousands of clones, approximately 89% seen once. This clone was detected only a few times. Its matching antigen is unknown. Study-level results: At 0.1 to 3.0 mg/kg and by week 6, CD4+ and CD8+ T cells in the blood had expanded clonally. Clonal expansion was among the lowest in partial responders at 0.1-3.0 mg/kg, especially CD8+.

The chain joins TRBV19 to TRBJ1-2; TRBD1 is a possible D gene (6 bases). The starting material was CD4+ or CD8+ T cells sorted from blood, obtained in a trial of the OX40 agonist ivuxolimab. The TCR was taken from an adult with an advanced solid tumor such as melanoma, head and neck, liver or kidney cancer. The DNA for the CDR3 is TGTGCCAGTAGTAACAGGGAATTCTATGGCTACACCTTC. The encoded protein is CASSNREFYGYTF. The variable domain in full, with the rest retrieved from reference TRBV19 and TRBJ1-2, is DGGITQSPKYLFRKEGQNVTLSCEQNLNHDAMYWYRQDPGQGLRLIYYSQIVNDFQKGDIAEGYSVSREKKESFPLTVTSAQKNPTAFYLCASSNREFYGYTFGSGTRLTVV.